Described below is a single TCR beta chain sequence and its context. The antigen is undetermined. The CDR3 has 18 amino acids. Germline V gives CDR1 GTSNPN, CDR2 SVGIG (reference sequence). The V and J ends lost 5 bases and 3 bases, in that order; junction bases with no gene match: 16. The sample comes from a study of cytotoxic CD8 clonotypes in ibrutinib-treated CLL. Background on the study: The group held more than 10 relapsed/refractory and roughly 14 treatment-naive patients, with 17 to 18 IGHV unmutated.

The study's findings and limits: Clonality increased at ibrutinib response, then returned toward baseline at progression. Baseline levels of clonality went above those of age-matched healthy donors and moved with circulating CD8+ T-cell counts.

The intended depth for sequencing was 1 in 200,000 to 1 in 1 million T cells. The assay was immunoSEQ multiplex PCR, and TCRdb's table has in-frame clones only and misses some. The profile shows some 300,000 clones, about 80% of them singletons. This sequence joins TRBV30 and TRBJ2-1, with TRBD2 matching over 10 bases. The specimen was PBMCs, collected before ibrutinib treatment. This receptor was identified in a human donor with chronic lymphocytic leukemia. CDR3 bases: TGTGCCTGGGGATGGGGACTAGCGCCTGGAATTCGCTACAATGAGCAGTTCTTC. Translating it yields CAWGWGLAPGIRYNEQFF.